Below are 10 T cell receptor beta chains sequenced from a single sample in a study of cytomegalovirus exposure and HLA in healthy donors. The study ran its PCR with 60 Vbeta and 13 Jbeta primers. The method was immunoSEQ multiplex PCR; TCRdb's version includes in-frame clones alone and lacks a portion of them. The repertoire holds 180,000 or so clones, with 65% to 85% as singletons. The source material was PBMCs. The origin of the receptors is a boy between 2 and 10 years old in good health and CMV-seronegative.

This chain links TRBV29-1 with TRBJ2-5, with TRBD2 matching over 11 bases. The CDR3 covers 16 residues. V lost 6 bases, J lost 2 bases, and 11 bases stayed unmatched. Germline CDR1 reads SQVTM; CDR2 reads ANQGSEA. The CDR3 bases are TGCAGCGTCGTCGGCCTAGCGGGGGGCCTGCAAGAGACCCAGTACTTC. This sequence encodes CSVVGLAGGLQETQYF.

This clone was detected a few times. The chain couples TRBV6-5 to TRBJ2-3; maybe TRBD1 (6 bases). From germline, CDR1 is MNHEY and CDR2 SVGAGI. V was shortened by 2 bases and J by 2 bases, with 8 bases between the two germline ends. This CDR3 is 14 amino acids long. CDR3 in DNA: TGTGCCAGCAGTTACCGGACAGCCACAGATACGCAGTATTTT. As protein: CASSYRTATDTQYF.

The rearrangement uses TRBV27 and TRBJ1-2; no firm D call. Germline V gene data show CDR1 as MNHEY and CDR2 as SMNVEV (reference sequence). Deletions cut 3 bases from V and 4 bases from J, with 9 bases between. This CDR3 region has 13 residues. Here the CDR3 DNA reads TGTGCCAGCAGTTTGGACTCTACCTATGGCTACACCTTC. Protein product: CASSLDSTYGYTF.

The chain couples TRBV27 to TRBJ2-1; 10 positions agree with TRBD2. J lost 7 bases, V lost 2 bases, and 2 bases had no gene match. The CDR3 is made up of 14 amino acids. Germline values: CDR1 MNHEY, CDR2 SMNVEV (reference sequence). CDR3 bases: TGTGCCAGCAGTTTAAGTAGCGGGGGGAATGAGCAGTTCTTC. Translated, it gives CASSLSSGGNEQFF.

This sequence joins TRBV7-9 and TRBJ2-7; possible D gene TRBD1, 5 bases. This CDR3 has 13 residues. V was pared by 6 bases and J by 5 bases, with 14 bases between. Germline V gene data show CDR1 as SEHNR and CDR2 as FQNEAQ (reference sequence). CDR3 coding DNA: TGTGCCAGCAGTTATTCAGGGTTCGACGAGCAGTACTTC. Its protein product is CASSYSGFDEQYF.

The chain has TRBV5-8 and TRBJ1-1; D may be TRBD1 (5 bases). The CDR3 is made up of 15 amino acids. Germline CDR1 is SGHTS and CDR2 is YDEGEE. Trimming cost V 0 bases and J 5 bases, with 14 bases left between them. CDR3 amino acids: CASSLDPGERTEAFF. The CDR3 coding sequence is TGTGCCAGCAGCTTGGATCCGGGGGAGAGGACTGAAGCTTTCTTT.

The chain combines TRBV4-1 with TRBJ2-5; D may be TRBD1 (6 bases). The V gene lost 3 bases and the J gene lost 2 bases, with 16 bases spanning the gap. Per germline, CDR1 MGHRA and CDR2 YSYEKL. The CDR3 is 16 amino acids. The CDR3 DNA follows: TGCGCCAGCAGCCATGCCCTTAGCACAGGGCAAGAGACCCAGTACTTC. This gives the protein CASSHALSTGQETQYF.

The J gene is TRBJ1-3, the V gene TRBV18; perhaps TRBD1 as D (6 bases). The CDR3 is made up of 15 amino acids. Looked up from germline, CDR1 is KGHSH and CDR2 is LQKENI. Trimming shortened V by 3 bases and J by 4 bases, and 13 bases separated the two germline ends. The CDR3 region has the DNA TGTGCCAGCTCACCCGGGAGGACAGCGGGAAACACCATATATTTT. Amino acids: CASSPGRTAGNTIYF.

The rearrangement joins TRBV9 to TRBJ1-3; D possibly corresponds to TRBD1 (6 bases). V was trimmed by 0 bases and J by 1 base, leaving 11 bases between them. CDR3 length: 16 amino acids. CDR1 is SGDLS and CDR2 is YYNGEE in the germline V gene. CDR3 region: CASSVGGPASGNTIYF. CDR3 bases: TGTGCCAGCAGCGTAGGGGGGCCGGCATCTGGAAACACCATATATTTT. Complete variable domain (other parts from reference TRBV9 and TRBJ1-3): DSGVTQTPKHLITATGQRVTLRCSPRSGDLSVYWYQQSLDQGLQFLIQYYNGEERAKGNILERFSAQQFPDLHSELNLSSLELGDSALYFCASSVGGPASGNTIYFGEGSWLTVV.

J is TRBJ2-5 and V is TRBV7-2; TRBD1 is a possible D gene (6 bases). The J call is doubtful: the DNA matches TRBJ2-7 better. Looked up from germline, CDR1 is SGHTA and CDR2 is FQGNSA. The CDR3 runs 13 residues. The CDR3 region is CASSPTGSYEQYF. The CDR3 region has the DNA TGTGCCAGCAGCCCCACAGGGAGCTACGAGCAGTACTTC.